These 27 T cell receptor beta chains came from one sample sequenced in a study of CD8+ T cells in alopecia areata. Treatment specified: oral pan-JAK inhibitor, 5-10 mg twice daily. Following RNA extraction, reverse transcription yielded cDNA that acted as the sequencing template. The table came from immunoSEQ multiplex PCR; TCRdb's copy has only in-frame clones and leaves some out. Here the sample spans about 250,000 clones, 60% being singletons. The input for sequencing was CD4+ T cells sorted from blood, taken around week 54, from a patient treated with tofacitinib. The receptor set was obtained from a human donor with alopecia areata.

In this sample, this clone turned up a few times. V and J are TRBV29-1 and TRBJ1-1, with D uncertain. The CDR3 has 13 residues. Trimming shortened V by 1 base and J by 1 base, and 7 bases separated the two germline ends. Germline CDR1 reads SQVTM; CDR2 reads ANQGSEA. This CDR3 reads CSVEGEKNTEAFF. CDR3 nucleotides: TGCAGCGTTGAAGGGGAGAAGAACACTGAAGCTTTCTTT.

The rearrangement links TRBV9 to TRBJ1-6, with D possibly TRBD1 on 6 matching bases. The CDR3 is 14 amino acids. V was pared by 4 bases and J by 6 bases, with 11 bases between. Germline CDR1 and CDR2: SGDLS and YYNGEE. Written as DNA, the CDR3 is TGTGCCAGCAGCAAGGGACAACCTAATTCACCCCTCCACTTT. Its translation: CASSKGQPNSPLHF.

This clone was observed a single time. The V call is TRBV7-9, the J call TRBJ2-6; no clear D. The ends were cut back, 5 bases at V and 8 bases at J, with 13 bases in the middle. The CDR3 length is 14 residues. Germline assignment: CDR1 SEHNR and CDR2 FQNEAQ (reference sequence). In nucleotides, the CDR3 is TGTGCCAGCAGCCTGTCGGCTTCGACCAACGTCCTGACTTTC. Amino acids: CASSLSASTNVLTF.

The J gene is TRBJ1-2, the V gene TRBV27; D ambiguous. This CDR3 comprises 16 residues. The germline gives CDR1 MNHEY, CDR2 SMNVEV (reference sequence). Trimming pared 0 bases from V and 4 bases from J, leaving 15 bases between. CDR3 sequence reads: CASSLSGGIPPYGYTF. The CDR3 region has the DNA TGTGCCAGCAGTTTATCGGGAGGGATTCCCCCCTATGGCTACACCTTC.

The genes are TRBV7-9 and TRBJ1-5; 8 nucleotides match TRBD1. The trim removed 5 bases at V and 3 bases at J, leaving 3 bases unmatched. There are 14 residues in the CDR3. In germline, CDR1 is SEHNR, CDR2 FQNEAQ (reference sequence). The CDR3 DNA sequence: TGTGCCAGCAGCACAGGGGGGAACAATCAGCCCCAGCATTTT. Translated, it gives CASSTGGNNQPQHF.

The genes are TRBV2 and TRBJ1-2; no definite D call. Trimming removed 2 bases at V and 8 bases at J, with 12 bases between. The germline CDR1 and CDR2 sequences are SNHLY and FYNNEI. The CDR3 extends over 13 amino acids. The CDR3 nucleotides read TGTGCCAGCAGTGAAATTGGGGTTATCGGCTACACCTTC. As protein: CASSEIGVIGYTF.

The rearrangement joins TRBV18 to TRBJ1-6; 9 bases align to TRBD1. This CDR3 contains 15 residues. Trimming cost V 6 bases and J 9 bases; bases outside gene matches: 9. Germline V CDR1 and CDR2: KGHSH, LQKENI. This CDR3 reads CASSPGQGQISPLHF. The CDR3 DNA reads TGTGCCAGCTCCCCGGGACAGGGCCAGATTTCACCCCTCCACTTT.

This chain uses TRBV19 with TRBJ1-5; D is uncertain. Germline CDR1 and CDR2: LNHDA and SQIVND (reference sequence). V lost 5 bases, J lost 9 bases, and 11 bases lay in between. The CDR3 is 12 amino acids. CDR3 sequence reads: CASSGRWGPQHF. CDR3 in DNA: TGTGCCAGTAGTGGACGCTGGGGGCCCCAGCATTTT. The variable domain in full, with the rest retrieved from reference TRBV19 and TRBJ1-5, is DGGITQSPKYLFRKEGQNVTLSCEQNLNHDAMYWYRQDPGQGLRLIYYSQIVNDFQKGDIAEGYSVSREKKESFPLTVTSAQKNPTAFYLCASSGRWGPQHFGDGTRLSIL.

The genes are TRBV9 and TRBJ1-6, with D tentatively TRBD1 (6 bases). The CDR3 is made up of 18 amino acids. Germline V CDR1 and CDR2: SGDLS, YYNGEE. The V end lost 0 bases, the J end lost 0 bases, and 13 bases lay between the germline ends. For the CDR3, the DNA is TGTGCCAGCAGCGTAGGGGCGGAGGACAGCTCCTATAATTCACCCCTCCACTTT. Translating it yields CASSVGAEDSSYNSPLHF.

The V and J genes are TRBV10-3 and TRBJ2-5, with D tentatively TRBD2 (6 bases). Trimming cost V 8 bases and J 2 bases, with 9 bases left between them. From germline, CDR1 is ENHRY and CDR2 SYGVKD. CDR3 length: 12 residues. CDR3 coding DNA: TGTGCCATCGGGGGGAGGCAAGAGACCCAGTACTTC. Amino acid sequence: CAIGGRQETQYF.

Of note for this clone: This sample also contains other DNA sequences that code for the same CDR3. In DNA, the CDR3 is TGTGCCAGCAATTGGGGCAGGGTCAATCAGCCCCAGCATTTT. Protein sequence: CASNWGRVNQPQHF. The chain links TRBV2 to TRBJ1-5, with a tentative D call TRBD1 (5 bases). In germline, CDR1 is SNHLY, CDR2 FYNNEI. The CDR3 sequence is 14 residues long. V lost 7 bases and J 3 bases, leaving 13 bases between the germline ends.

Concerning this clone: The junction differs from germline at one of its ends, possibly a read error. The rearrangement uses TRBV7-7 and TRBJ2-3, with a possible D match to TRBD1 (6 bases). The CDR3 contains 14 residues. CDR1 and CDR2 from the germline V gene are SSHAT and FNYEAQ (reference sequence). Here the CDR3 reads CASSQDRNTDTQYF. The CDR3 nucleotides are TGTGCTAGCAGCCAGGACAGAAACACAGATACGCAGTATTTT. Variable domain in full (rest from reference TRBV7-7 and TRBJ2-3): GAGVSQSPRYKVTKRGQDVTLRCDPISSHATLYWYQQALGQGPEFLTYFNYEAQPDKSGLPSDRFSAERPEGSISTLTIQRTEQRDSAMYRCASSQDRNTDTQYFGPGTRLTVL.

This chain links TRBV27 with TRBJ2-1; D unclear. From germline, CDR1 is MNHEY and CDR2 SMNVEV (reference sequence). CDR3 length: 13 residues. V shed 5 bases and J shed 8 bases, with 13 bases lying between them. CDR3 amino acids: CASSPTYVDEQFF. In DNA, the CDR3 is TGTGCCAGCAGTCCAACGTATGTGGATGAGCAGTTCTTC.

This rearrangement joins TRBV29-1 to TRBJ1-2; TRBD1 is a possible D gene (6 bases). V was pared by 7 bases and J by 7 bases, with 22 bases between. The CDR3 totals 14 residues. Germline V lookup: CDR1 SQVTM, CDR2 ANQGSEA. The CDR3 reads CSGTLGVQGSGYTF. The CDR3 coding sequence is TGCAGCGGTACCCTAGGAGTACAGGGAAGTGGCTACACCTTC.

Only a few counts were recorded for this clone. V gene TRBV7-9 combines with J gene TRBJ1-3; 7 bases line up with TRBD1. The germline V gene encodes CDR1 SEHNR and CDR2 FQNEAQ (reference sequence). This CDR3 spans 16 amino acids. J gave up 0 bases and V 5 bases, and 7 bases lay outside the gene matches. CDR3 bases: TGTGCCAGCAGCCTGACAGGGCTCCACTCTGGAAACACCATATATTTT. It codes for CASSLTGLHSGNTIYF. The full variable domain, its missing parts supplied by reference TRBV7-9 and TRBJ1-3, is DTGVSQNPRHKITKRGQNVTFRCDPISEHNRLYWYRQTLGQGPEFLTYFQNEAQLEKSRLLSDRFSAERPKGSFSTLEIQRTEQGDSAMYLCASSLTGLHSGNTIYFGEGSWLTVV.

Note on this clone: The same CDR3 is also encoded by other DNA sequences in this sample. The chain carries TRBV20-1 and TRBJ2-7; D gene ambiguous. CDR3 length equals 11 residues. The V and J ends lost 3 bases and 3 bases respectively, with 6 bases between them. Germline lookup yields CDR1 DFQATT and CDR2 SNEGSKA (reference sequence). The CDR3 region is CSARSFYEQYF. The DNA for the CDR3 is TGCAGTGCTAGGTCCTTCTACGAGCAGTACTTC.

This clone showed up just a few times. CDR3 nucleotides: TGTGCCAGCAGCGTACAGGGTACCGGGGAGCTGTTTTTT. This sequence encodes CASSVQGTGELFF. The chain has TRBV7-9 and TRBJ2-2; tentatively, D is TRBD1 (6 bases). The V end lost 5 bases, the J end lost 5 bases, and 9 bases lay between the germline ends. The CDR3 length is 13 residues. The V gene's germline CDR1 is SEHNR and CDR2 FQNEAQ (reference sequence).

V is TRBV7-2 and J is TRBJ1-5; D not resolved. CDR3 length: 14 residues. Trimming removed 5 bases from V and 6 bases from J, with 14 bases in between. CDR1 and CDR2 from the germline V gene are SGHTA and FQGNSA. The CDR3 DNA sequence: TGTGCCAGCAGCCTCCGGGCCGGTTCTCAGCCCCAGCATTTT. This sequence encodes CASSLRAGSQPQHF.

V and J are TRBV6-1 and TRBJ2-5, with D perhaps TRBD1 or TRBD2 (5 bases each). The V end was cut by 4 bases, the J end by 2 bases, with 14 bases between. This CDR3 is 15 amino acids long. Looked up from germline, CDR1 is MNHNS and CDR2 is SASEGT. The CDR3 nucleotides are TGTGCCAGCAGTGTTGGGACGGGGTTTCAAGAGACCCAGTACTTC. It specifies CASSVGTGFQETQYF.

The V gene is TRBV7-8, the J gene TRBJ2-3; D gene uncertain. Germline V CDR1 and CDR2: SGHVS, FQNEAQ. Trimming stripped 1 base from V and 2 bases from J, with 13 bases between. The CDR3 is made up of 16 amino acids. CDR3 nucleotides: TGTGCCAGCAGCTTAGATGACCAAGGCCCCACAGATACGCAGTATTTT. It specifies CASSLDDQGPTDTQYF.

The chain uses TRBV7-6 and TRBJ2-5; D might be TRBD1 (6 bases). The CDR3 consists of 15 residues. In germline, CDR1 is SGHVS, CDR2 FNYEAQ. The V end lost 5 bases, the J end lost 1 base, and 14 bases lay between the germline ends. CDR3 nucleotide sequence: TGTGCCAGCAGCCCCCGTGGGGGCCTCCAAGAGACCCAGTACTTC. It codes for CASSPRGGLQETQYF.

This chain uses TRBV6-5 with TRBJ1-2; D not resolved. There are 12 residues in the CDR3. Per germline, CDR1 MNHEY and CDR2 SVGAGI. The V gene lost 4 bases and the J gene lost 4 bases, with 7 bases spanning the gap. CDR3 region: CASSSGVYGYTF. CDR3 DNA: TGTGCCAGCAGTTCTGGCGTCTATGGCTACACCTTC.

The genes are TRBV7-6 and TRBJ2-6, with 9 bases fitting TRBD1. This CDR3 comprises 19 residues. Germline V CDR1 and CDR2: SGHVS, FNYEAQ. V shed 2 bases and J 0 bases; nucleotides not matched to a gene: 8. DNA of the CDR3: TGTGCCAGCAGCTTACCCGGGACAGGGAGCCTCTCTGGGGCCAACGTCCTGACTTTC. Its protein product is CASSLPGTGSLSGANVLTF. The full variable domain, with the rest looked up from reference TRBV7-6 and TRBJ2-6, is GAGVSQSPRYKVTKRGQDVALRCDPISGHVSLYWYRQALGQGPEFLTYFNYEAQQDKSGLPNDRFSAERPEGSISTLTIQRTEQRDSAMYRCASSLPGTGSLSGANVLTFGAGSRLTVL.

The V gene is TRBV5-4, the J gene TRBJ2-1, with TRBD2 matching over 8 bases. The germline V gene has CDR1 SGHNT and CDR2 YYREEE (reference sequence). Trimming removed 0 bases from V and 7 bases from J; junction bases left unmatched: 3. This CDR3 is built from 14 residues. CDR3 region: CASSLAGGPNEQFF. As DNA, the CDR3 is TGTGCCAGCAGCTTGGCGGGGGGGCCGAATGAGCAGTTCTTC.

The rearrangement links TRBV2 to TRBJ1-4; 9 positions match TRBD1. This CDR3 spans 15 amino acids. Germline V gives CDR1 SNHLY, CDR2 FYNNEI. The V and J ends lost 5 bases and 5 bases, in that order; junction bases with no gene match: 6. The CDR3 DNA follows: TGTGCCAGCAGTCCAGAGGGGACAGGGAATGAAAAACTGTTTTTT. Encoded protein: CASSPEGTGNEKLFF. Using reference TRBV2 and TRBJ1-4 for the parts outside the CDR3, the full variable domain is EPEVTQTPSHQVTQMGQEVILRCVPISNHLYFYWYRQILGQKVEFLVSFYNNEISEKSEIFDDQFSVERPDGSNFTLKIRSTKLEDSAMYFCASSPEGTGNEKLFFGSGTQLSVL.

The gene calls are TRBV7-2 and TRBJ2-1, with TRBD2 as a possible D gene (5 bases). The CDR3 is made up of 13 amino acids. V was cut by 5 bases and J by 4 bases, with 9 bases left in between. CDR1 is SGHTA, CDR2 FQGNSA, per germline. The CDR3 coding sequence is TGTGCCAGCAGCCCGGACTCTTACAATGAGCAGTTCTTC. This translates into CASSPDSYNEQFF.

This rearrangement joins TRBV7-2 to TRBJ1-6; tentatively, D is TRBD1 (5 bases). This CDR3 spans 14 amino acids. CDR1 and CDR2 from the germline V gene are SGHTA and FQGNSA. Trimming cost V 2 bases and J 10 bases, with 12 bases left between them. CDR3 residues: CASSLQGPGSPLHF. The CDR3 DNA reads TGTGCCAGCAGCTTACAGGGCCCGGGCTCACCCCTCCACTTT.